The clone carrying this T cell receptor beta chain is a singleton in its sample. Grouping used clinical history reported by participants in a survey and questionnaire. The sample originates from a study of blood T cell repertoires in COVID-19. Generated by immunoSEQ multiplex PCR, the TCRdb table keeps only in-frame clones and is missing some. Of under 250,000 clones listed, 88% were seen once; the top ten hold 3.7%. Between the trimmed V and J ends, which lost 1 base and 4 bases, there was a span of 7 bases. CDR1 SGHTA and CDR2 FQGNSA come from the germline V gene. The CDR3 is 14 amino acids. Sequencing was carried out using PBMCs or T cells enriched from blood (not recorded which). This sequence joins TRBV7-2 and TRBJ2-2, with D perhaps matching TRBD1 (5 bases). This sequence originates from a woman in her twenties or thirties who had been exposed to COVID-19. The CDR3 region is CASSLGQGTGELFF. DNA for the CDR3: TGTGCCAGCAGCTTAGGGCAGGGCACCGGGGAGCTGTTTTTT. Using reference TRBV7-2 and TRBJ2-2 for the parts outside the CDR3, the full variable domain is GAGVSQSPSNKVTEKGKDVELRCDPISGHTALYWYRQSLGQGLEFLIYFQGNSAPDKSGLPSDRFSAERTGGSVSTLTIQRTQQEDSAVYLCASSLGQGTGELFFGEGSRLTVL.